What follows are 2 T cell receptor beta chains derived from one specimen sequenced in a study of T-cell reconstitution after alpha-beta-depleted transplantation in children. Unique molecular identifiers tagged the TCRbeta library. Using its own MiXCR run on the PCR reads, TCRdb lists one record per CDR3 protein. The sample has a few hundred thousand distinct CDR3 sequences; 9.7% are singletons. The sequences come from PBMCs from the stem cell graft donor, collected from the stem cell graft. The receptors derive from a human donor who donated a stem cell graft to a child with SCID.

The sample holds many counts of this clonotype. This chain uses TRBV12-3 or TRBV12-4 with TRBJ1-3; D may be TRBD1 (5 bases). The CDR3 has 16 amino acids. Trimming stripped 4 bases from V and 3 bases from J, with 16 bases between. The CDR3 sequence: CASSSGGAGHGNTIYF. Here the CDR3 DNA reads TGTGCCAGCAGTTCCGGCGGGGCAGGGCATGGAAACACCATATATTTT.

This clonotype was recorded many times. The chain is built from TRBV12-3 or TRBV12-4 and TRBJ1-1, with D possibly being TRBD1 (5 bases). The CDR3 runs to 14 residues. The V and J ends lost 7 bases and 4 bases respectively, with 16 bases between them. In nucleotides, the CDR3 is TGTGCCAGCACCCCCCGGGGGGGTAGCACTGAAGCTTTCTTT. It yields the protein CASTPRGGSTEAFF.